Listed below are T cell receptor beta chains from one sample, sequenced in a study of T cell changes during pregnancy in multiple sclerosis. Clones were read by immunoSEQ multiplex PCR, and TCRdb kept only the in-frame ones, dropping some. Of 20,000 to 25,000 clones listed, approximately 91% were seen once; the top ten hold around 0.57%. The sample consisted of CD4+ T cells from peripheral blood mononuclear cells, taken after pregnancy. These receptors were obtained from a female donor in good health, enrolled as a control in a pregnancy study. The CDR3 runs from the conserved cysteine through the conserved F or W. The order of the fields is CDR3 DNA, CDR3 protein, J gene, V gene, D gene, clone size. The D gene is left open where the match is weak. Only part of the rows carry a size: once, few, many, or a class if the clone is expanded.

cdr3_nt: TGTGCCTGGAGTGGGACAGGGTATGGCACTGAAGCTTTCTTT
cdr3_aa: CAWSGTGYGTEAFF
j_call: TRBJ1-1
v_call: TRBV30
d_call: TRBD1
clone_size: -

cdr3_nt: TGTGCCAGCAGCTTAGGACACACGACCTACGAGCAGTACTTC
cdr3_aa: CASSLGHTTYEQYF
j_call: TRBJ2-7
v_call: TRBV7-2
d_call: -
clone_size: -

cdr3_nt: TGTGCCAGCAGTGGCAGGGGCAGAGAGACCCAGTACTTC
cdr3_aa: CASSGRGRETQYF
j_call: TRBJ2-5
v_call: TRBV6-4
d_call: -
clone_size: -

cdr3_nt: TGCGCCAGCAGCCCGGGGGGCGCCCAGGGGACCGGGGAGCTGTTTTTT
cdr3_aa: CASSPGGAQGTGELFF
j_call: TRBJ2-2
v_call: TRBV5-1
d_call: -
clone_size: -

cdr3_nt: TGTGCCAGCAGCCAAGGGGAAGGGGCCAAGGAACTGTTTTTT
cdr3_aa: CASSQGEGAKELFF
j_call: TRBJ1-4
v_call: TRBV4-2
d_call: -
clone_size: -

cdr3_nt: TGCAGCGGGGACAGGGCTTACAATGAGCAGTTCTTC
cdr3_aa: CSGDRAYNEQFF
j_call: TRBJ2-1
v_call: TRBV29-1
d_call: TRBD1
clone_size: -

cdr3_nt: TGTGCCAGCAGTGACTCCGGGACAGGGTCGGAAAAACTGTTTTTT
cdr3_aa: CASSDSGTGSEKLFF
j_call: TRBJ1-4
v_call: TRBV28
d_call: TRBD1
clone_size: -

cdr3_nt: TGTGCCAGCAGTGGGGGAGCGGGGGCAGTGGATACGCAGTATTTT
cdr3_aa: CASSGGAGAVDTQYF
j_call: TRBJ2-3
v_call: TRBV2
d_call: TRBD2
clone_size: -

cdr3_nt: TGCGCCAGCAGCATTCAAGGGACAGGGACGAACACTGAAGCTTTCTTT
cdr3_aa: CASSIQGTGTNTEAFF
j_call: TRBJ1-1
v_call: TRBV5-1
d_call: TRBD1
clone_size: -

cdr3_nt: TGCGCCAGCAGCTTTATGCAGGCCGACCCAAATTCACCCCTCCACTTT
cdr3_aa: CASSFMQADPNSPLHF
j_call: TRBJ1-6
v_call: TRBV5-1
d_call: -
clone_size: -

cdr3_nt: TGTGCCAGCAGTGACCGCGGGGGGGCCGCGGATACGCAGTATTTT
cdr3_aa: CASSDRGGAADTQYF
j_call: TRBJ2-3
v_call: TRBV6-4
d_call: TRBD2
clone_size: -

cdr3_nt: TGTGCCAGTAGAGCCGCAGGGGCTTTCTACGAGCAGTACTTC
cdr3_aa: CASRAAGAFYEQYF
j_call: TRBJ2-7
v_call: TRBV19
d_call: -
clone_size: -

cdr3_nt: TGTGCCACCAGCAGAGCGGGACAGGGGAGGATCCAGTACTTC
cdr3_aa: CATSRAGQGRIQYF
j_call: TRBJ2-5
v_call: TRBV15
d_call: TRBD1
clone_size: -

cdr3_nt: TGTGCCAGCACCTCCGAGACGGGCACTGAAGCTTTCTTT
cdr3_aa: CASTSETGTEAFF
j_call: TRBJ1-1
v_call: TRBV6-1
d_call: -
clone_size: few

cdr3_nt: TGTGCCAGCAGCTTAAATACAGAGATCTATGGCTACACCTTC
cdr3_aa: CASSLNTEIYGYTF
j_call: TRBJ1-2
v_call: TRBV7-9
d_call: -
clone_size: -

cdr3_nt: TGTGCCAGCAGTCTATACAGGGGCTCCTACGAGCAGTACTTC
cdr3_aa: CASSLYRGSYEQYF
j_call: TRBJ2-7
v_call: TRBV6-5
d_call: TRBD1
clone_size: -

cdr3_nt: TGTGCCAGCAGCCAGGGGAGGTATAATTCACCCCTCCACTTT
cdr3_aa: CASSQGRYNSPLHF
j_call: TRBJ1-6
v_call: TRBV14
d_call: -
clone_size: -

cdr3_nt: TGTGCCAGCAGTTACTCGCGAGGCAGCACAGATACGCAGTATTTT
cdr3_aa: CASSYSRGSTDTQYF
j_call: TRBJ2-3
v_call: TRBV6-5
d_call: -
clone_size: -

cdr3_nt: TGTGCCAGCAGTTCCCCCCGGAGGGAGCAGTACTTC
cdr3_aa: CASSSPRREQYF
j_call: TRBJ2-7
v_call: TRBV6-5
d_call: -
clone_size: -

cdr3_nt: TGTGCCAGCATTCCATCAGGGGAGACCCAGTACTTC
cdr3_aa: CASIPSGETQYF
j_call: TRBJ2-5
v_call: TRBV2
d_call: -
clone_size: once

cdr3_nt: TGTGCCAGCAGTTTACGAGGAACTAATGAAAAACTGTTTTTT
cdr3_aa: CASSLRGTNEKLFF
j_call: TRBJ1-4
v_call: TRBV27
d_call: -
clone_size: -

cdr3_nt: TGTGCCAGCAGTTTCTCCAGGGGGGGCAATCAGCCCCAGCATTTT
cdr3_aa: CASSFSRGGNQPQHF
j_call: TRBJ1-5
v_call: TRBV28
d_call: TRBD1
clone_size: -

cdr3_nt: TGCAGCGTTGGATGGACAAATGGCTACACCTTC
cdr3_aa: CSVGWTNGYTF
j_call: TRBJ1-2
v_call: TRBV29-1
d_call: -
clone_size: -

cdr3_nt: TGTGCCAGCAGCGTCGCCCTCACCCCTGGGACAACTCCGGGGACCGGGGAGCTGTTTTTT
cdr3_aa: CASSVALTPGTTPGTGELFF
j_call: TRBJ2-2
v_call: TRBV9
d_call: -
clone_size: -

cdr3_nt: TGTGCCAGCACCCGAATTACAGTGTACGAGCAGTACTTC
cdr3_aa: CASTRITVYEQYF
j_call: TRBJ2-7
v_call: TRBV7-2
d_call: -
clone_size: -

cdr3_nt: TGTGCCAGCAGTGGCTATCGGGACAGCTACGAGCAGTACTTC
cdr3_aa: CASSGYRDSYEQYF
j_call: TRBJ2-7
v_call: TRBV6-6
d_call: TRBD1
clone_size: -

cdr3_nt: TGTGCCAGCAGTCGTGGCTTCCCGGGTGAAAAACTGTTTTTT
cdr3_aa: CASSRGFPGEKLFF
j_call: TRBJ1-4
v_call: TRBV6-5
d_call: -
clone_size: -

cdr3_nt: TGCGCCAGCAGCCAACTCCCTGGGGCCAACGTCCTGACTTTC
cdr3_aa: CASSQLPGANVLTF
j_call: TRBJ2-6
v_call: TRBV4-3
d_call: -
clone_size: few

cdr3_nt: TGTGCCAGCAGCCGCATTTGGGAGGGCTACACCTTC
cdr3_aa: CASSRIWEGYTF
j_call: TRBJ1-2
v_call: TRBV7-9
d_call: -
clone_size: -

cdr3_nt: TGTGCCTGGAGTGTACAGGGTGACGAGCAGTACTTC
cdr3_aa: CAWSVQGDEQYF
j_call: TRBJ2-7
v_call: TRBV30
d_call: -
clone_size: -

cdr3_nt: TGTGCCATCAGGGAGGGGGCGATTGGAAACACCATATATTTT
cdr3_aa: CAIREGAIGNTIYF
j_call: TRBJ1-3
v_call: TRBV10-3
d_call: TRBD1
clone_size: -

cdr3_nt: TGCAGCGTTGGTCCGGAGACAGATACGCAGTATTTT
cdr3_aa: CSVGPETDTQYF
j_call: TRBJ2-3
v_call: TRBV29-1
d_call: -
clone_size: few

cdr3_nt: TGTGCCAGTAGCCCGAATCAGGGGAACACTGAAGCTTTCTTT
cdr3_aa: CASSPNQGNTEAFF
j_call: TRBJ1-1
v_call: TRBV19
d_call: -
clone_size: -

cdr3_nt: TGTGCCAGCAGCGTAAAACGGGTAGCGGGGGGGGGCACAGATACGCAGTATTTT
cdr3_aa: CASSVKRVAGGGTDTQYF
j_call: TRBJ2-3
v_call: TRBV9
d_call: TRBD2
clone_size: -

cdr3_nt: TGTGCCAGCAGCCTCCGACAGAATCAGCCCCAGCATTTT
cdr3_aa: CASSLRQNQPQHF
j_call: TRBJ1-5
v_call: TRBV7-2
d_call: -
clone_size: -

cdr3_nt: TGTGCCAGCAGCTTAGCATTAGCGGGAACTCTTGAGCAGTTCTTC
cdr3_aa: CASSLALAGTLEQFF
j_call: TRBJ2-1
v_call: TRBV7-6
d_call: TRBD2
clone_size: -